This T cell receptor (beta chain) emerged from a study of response to subunit inactivated influenza vaccine. Study-wide points: Authors suggested each seasonal flu vaccination may recruit only limited numbers of new T cells.

Each CDR3 protein is one row after TCRdb ran MiXCR on the RT-PCR reads. The sample holds approximately 730,000 distinct CDR3 sequences, over 11% seen once. V lost 8 bases, J lost 0 bases, and 6 bases stayed unmatched. Germline values: CDR1 MNHNS, CDR2 SASEGT. The CDR3 runs 15 residues. As regards this clonotype: Its antigen is unidentified.

This TCR came from a man over 45 who received an inactivated influenza vaccine. Material: PBMCs from blood, obtained around two weeks before vaccination. The chain recombines TRBV6-1 with TRBJ2-2; 7 nucleotides agree with TRBD1. CDR3 nucleotides: TGTGCCAGCGGTGTAGGACAGGCGAACACCGGGGAGCTGTTTTTT. Its translation: CASGVGQANTGELFF.